These T cell receptor beta chains were read from a single sample in a study of tumor-infiltrating lymphocytes in primary liver carcinoma. TCRdb ran MiXCR on the multiplex PCR reads and lists one entry per CDR3 protein. This sample has 100,000 to 150,000 distinct CDR3 sequences, with 60% to 80% found just once. Sequencing input: liver tumor tissue from sampling region 3. The receptors come from a woman in her fifties or sixties with primary liver carcinoma and hepatitis B virus infection. The conserved cysteine and the conserved F or W are not part of the CDR3 here.

v_gene	j_gene	CDR3aa
TRBV4-2	TRBJ2-1	DSGQTRGSGDNEQF
TRBV5-1	TRBJ2-3	SSSLSGQTSTDRQY
TRBV11-3	TRBJ2-3	ASRRESPTDTQY
TRBV5-5	TRBJ2-2	ASSLGGGNVGELF
TRBV6-5	TRBJ2-6	SSSSRTVGANVLT
TRBV6-6	TRBJ2-7	ASSYSGQRGSYVQY
TRBV28	TRBJ1-6	ASSNGQVHNPPLH
TRBV7-9	TRBJ2-7	TSSSPQGAYEQC
TRBV29-1	TRBJ2-5	SAMTGGRDTQY
TRBV7-9	TRBJ1-4	ASSSLATYENLF
TRBV2	TRBJ2-1	VSRWGSGSFHEQF
TRBV6-6	TRBJ2-7	ASGNRDLRETYEQC
TRBV11-2	TRBJ1-2	VSSLEGASGGGNT
TRBV29-1	TRBJ2-7	SVAGITRTYEQY
TRBV6-1	TRBJ1-1	ASNPGRPRSMSHAEAF
TRBV11-2	TRBJ2-1	ASNLVTIEQF
TRBV11-3	TRBJ2-3	AGSFRTSTDAQY
TRBV29-1	TRBJ1-5	SVGDRVACQPQH
TRBV5-1	TRBJ2-1	ANSLSSGTSYNEQF
TRBV11-2	TRBJ2-5	ASSQPWGAYQETRY
TRBV11-3	TRBJ2-2	ASGSGTGTTGELF
TRBV6-2/TRBV6-3	TRBJ2-1	TTSYWGAGSKQF
TRBV11-2	TRBJ2-3	ANSLDRGDTRY
TRBV28	TRBJ1-2	ASANRNYGYT
TRBV2	TRBJ2-1	ASSAALAGVSEQF
TRBV12-5	TRBJ2-1	ASGPGLAGGLDEQF
TRBV11-2	TRBJ1-2	ASARSRGGGSGYT
TRBV28	TRBJ2-1	ASSRTGSTYNEQF
TRBV5-6	TRBJ1-1	ASSQGGPTEAF
TRBV14	TRBJ2-1	VSSPQGTSYNEKF
TRBV6-1	TRBJ1-4	ATRFGGGGAEKLF
TRBV28	TRBJ1-1	GSSSLQRNTEAF
TRBV7-3	TRBJ2-2	ANSPFGTHNTGELF
TRBV11-2	TRBJ2-7	ASSTGGSRGCEQY
TRBV18	TRBJ2-3	ASSPDTPITDTLY
TRBV29-1	TRBJ1-1	SVVLQVEAF
TRBV6-6	TRBJ2-5	ASGPFGEETQY
TRBV12-3/TRBV12-4	TRBJ2-2	ASRNRGPGELF
TRBV30	TRBJ1-1	AWSPGGQNTEAF
TRBV29-1	TRBJ2-5	SLVGTGSSLETQY
TRBV4-1	TRBJ2-3	ASSQGLAGAHGDTQY
TRBV11-2	TRBJ1-5	ASSLGPSGTENQPQH
TRBV4-2	TRBJ2-1	ASNQPGLAGGGVQF
TRBV29-1	TRBJ2-3	SVGGLAGDTQY
TRBV11-1	TRBJ2-2	ASSAVTRWNTGELF
TRBV11-2	TRBJ2-7	ASNLQFYEQY
TRBV7-8	TRBJ2-7	ASRDYPYEQY
TRBV11-2	TRBJ2-2	ASSLVWGDPKDNGELL
TRBV11-2	TRBJ1-6	ASSSEQGSPLH
TRBV14	TRBJ2-1	ASRGLTGNGQF
TRBV11-2	TRBJ2-7	ASSLSGLFDEQY
TRBV7-9	TRBJ1-1	ASSLARARNTEAF
TRBV12-3/TRBV12-4	TRBJ2-1	ASRPSGSAGNEQF
TRBV28	TRBJ1-1	VSRVKTEAF
TRBV28	TRBJ2-6	ASSSAGTGANVLT
TRBV10-3	TRBJ2-3	AISEQRQGGLSDTQY
TRBV19	TRBJ2-1	ASSTARASRDNEQF
TRBV13	TRBJ2-5	TSSVALTGAWETQY
TRBV4-1	TRBJ1-1	ASSQSPGIDTEAF
TRBV6-2/TRBV6-3	TRBJ1-1	ASRGVLLNTETF